One and the same sample provided the 30 T cell receptor beta chains below, sequenced in a study of human T cells and chemical hapten exposure. Via MiXCR, TCRdb re-called the RACE reads, giving one row per CDR3 protein. The repertoire holds around 250,000 distinct CDR3 sequences, with around 9.3% as singletons. Described time point: pre-sensitization, week 0. Treatment specified: therapeutic diphenylcyclopropenone sensitization with weekly scalp DPC. Sequencing used whole blood, obtained in connection with sensitization to the hapten diphenylcyclopropenone (DPC). The source of these receptors is a woman aged 40-49 years with alopecia areata. Some clones in this sample may be carry-over from other donors' samples.

The CDR3 protein is CASSPPLALIYEQYF. Here the CDR3 DNA reads TGTGCCAGCAGCCCCCCCCTAGCGTTGATCTACGAGCAGTACTTC. The chain recombines TRBV28 with TRBJ2-7, with D possibly matching TRBD2 (6 bases). The germline V and J ends were trimmed by 6 bases and 3 bases, with 18 bases remaining between them. Germline assignment: CDR1 MDHEN and CDR2 SYDVKM. The CDR3 sequence is 15 residues long.

There are many counts of this clonotype. The gene calls are TRBV6-2 or TRBV6-3 and TRBJ1-5; maybe TRBD1 (5 bases). This CDR3 has 15 residues. V lost 5 bases and J lost 0, with 11 bases in between. Germline V gene data show CDR1 as MNHEY and CDR2 as SVGEGT. The CDR3 DNA reads TGTGCCAGCAGTCCCGGTGGGGGTAGCAATCAGCCCCAGCATTTT. Translating gives CASSPGGGSNQPQHF.

The V and J genes are TRBV12-3 or TRBV12-4 and TRBJ2-5; 8 bases fit TRBD2. V was pared by 5 bases and J by 4 bases, with 12 bases of the junction left unmatched. This CDR3 has 16 amino acids. The chain's CDR3 is CASSGYAGLASETQYF. The CDR3 DNA follows: TGTGCCAGCAGTGGCTATGCTGGACTAGCCTCAGAGACCCAGTACTTC.

This chain uses TRBV4-3 with TRBJ1-2; D gene ambiguous. Germline V gives CDR1 LGHNA, CDR2 YSLEER. Trimming shortened V by 1 base and J by 3 bases, and 15 bases separated the two germline ends. The CDR3 runs to 16 residues. As DNA, the CDR3 is TGCGCCAGCAGCCAAGTACTGCTCGGGCAGGACTATGGCTACACCTTC. The encoded protein is CASSQVLLGQDYGYTF.

This clonotype was observed a few times. This chain connects TRBV7-2 to TRBJ1-1; possible D gene TRBD1, 5 bases. Germline-derived CDR1 and CDR2 are SGHTA and FQGNSA. The CDR3 runs to 12 residues. Trimming removed 1 base at V and 10 bases at J, with 10 bases between. CDR3 DNA: TGTGCCAGCAGCTTAGTAAGGGACGGAGCTTTCTTT. It translates to CASSLVRDGAFF.

The V gene is TRBV28, the J gene TRBJ2-2; 14 nucleotides line up with TRBD2. Trimming removed 5 bases from V and 6 bases from J; junction bases left unmatched: 14. The CDR3 length is 19 residues. CDR1 and CDR2 from the germline V gene are MDHEN and SYDVKM. CDR3: CASSLPGLAGVKSAGELFF. The CDR3 region has the DNA TGTGCCAGCAGTCTACCGGGACTAGCGGGAGTTAAATCGGCCGGGGAGCTGTTTTTT.

This clonotype was counted a few times. The CDR3 bases are TGCAGCGTCCAGGACAGGGTCTATGGCTACACCTTC. Its translation is CSVQDRVYGYTF. This chain joins TRBV29-1 and TRBJ1-2, with 8 bases that match TRBD1. Germline CDR1 and CDR2: SQVTM and ANQGSEA. The junction had 4 bases not matched to a gene; V was cut back by 6 bases and J by 4 bases. The CDR3 extends over 12 amino acids.

V usage is TRBV10-3 and J usage is TRBJ1-5, with unresolved D. CDR3 length: 13 amino acids. V lost 3 bases and J lost 5, with 8 bases in between. Per germline, CDR1 ENHRY and CDR2 SYGVKD. This CDR3 is CAISEGPDQPQHF. As DNA, the CDR3 is TGTGCCATCAGTGAAGGGCCCGATCAGCCCCAGCATTTT.

This clonotype has just a few counts. This sequence joins TRBV20-1 and TRBJ1-6, with 8 bases fitting TRBD1. The CDR3 length is 15 residues. The ends lost 5 bases at V and 4 bases at J; junction bases unmatched: 7. CDR1 is DFQATT and CDR2 is SNEGSKA in the germline V gene (reference sequence). The CDR3 sequence: CSAVSRQGYNSPLHF. CDR3 DNA sequence: TGCAGTGCTGTGTCCCGACAGGGGTATAATTCACCCCTCCACTTT.

The chain links TRBV6-2 or TRBV6-3 to TRBJ2-1, with 10 bases identical to TRBD2. Unmatched junction bases numbered 4, after V lost 0 bases and J lost 5 bases. CDR1 is MNHEY and CDR2 is SVGEGT in the germline V gene. This CDR3 region has 16 residues. The CDR3 is CASSYSSGRTNNEQFF. In DNA form, the CDR3 reads TGTGCCAGCAGTTACTCTAGCGGGAGGACCAACAATGAGCAGTTCTTC.

This clonotype has just a few counts. The V call is TRBV9, the J call TRBJ1-2; weak D call: TRBD1 (5 bases). Trimming cost V 3 bases and J 6 bases, with 24 bases left between them. In germline, CDR1 is SGDLS, CDR2 YYNGEE. This CDR3 is 17 amino acids long. In nucleotides, the CDR3 is TGTGCCAGCAGCGCCTCTTTACTCCGGCAGGGTGCCAATGGCTACACCTTC. Encoded protein: CASSASLLRQGANGYTF. The complete variable domain, with remaining parts taken from reference TRBV9 and TRBJ1-2, reads DSGVTQTPKHLITATGQRVTLRCSPRSGDLSVYWYQQSLDQGLQFLIQYYNGEERAKGNILERFSAQQFPDLHSELNLSSLELGDSALYFCASSASLLRQGANGYTFGSGTRLTVV.

This clonotype was detected a few times. The chain joins TRBV12-3 or TRBV12-4 to TRBJ2-7, with a weak D call TRBD2 (5 bases). The CDR3 has 13 amino acids. Trimming took 6 bases from V and 7 from J, leaving 16 bases between them. DNA for the CDR3: TGTGCCAGCAGGGACTTATCTTCTTATGAGCAGTACTTC. This gives the protein CASRDLSSYEQYF.

This clonotype was recorded at least ten times. The chain uses TRBV5-4 and TRBJ1-2; 9 bases fit TRBD1. V lost 3 bases, J lost 2 bases, and 2 bases stayed unmatched. The CDR3 extends over 14 amino acids. The germline V gene has CDR1 SGHNT and CDR2 YYREEE (reference sequence). This CDR3 reads CASSSGTGNYGYTF. CDR3 nucleotides: TGTGCCAGCAGCTCCGGGACAGGGAACTATGGCTACACCTTC.

This chain joins TRBV28 and TRBJ2-3; D perhaps matches TRBD2 (6 bases). This CDR3 contains 16 residues. In germline, CDR1 is MDHEN, CDR2 SYDVKM. V was clipped by 2 bases and J by 0 bases, with 12 bases between them. The CDR3 sequence is CASSLRVAASTDTQYF. The CDR3 DNA reads as TGTGCCAGCAGTTTAAGGGTAGCGGCTAGCACAGATACGCAGTATTTT.

This clonotype has more than one count but fewer than ten. V usage is TRBV6-2 or TRBV6-3 and J usage is TRBJ2-1; no clear D. The germline gives CDR1 MNHEY, CDR2 SVGEGT. There are 13 residues in the CDR3. V was cut by 0 bases and J by 4 bases, with 4 bases left in between. CDR3 amino acids: CASSYSRYNEQFF. The DNA for the CDR3 is TGTGCCAGCAGTTACTCCCGATACAATGAGCAGTTCTTC.

This clonotype showed up just a few times. The chain employs TRBV29-1 and TRBJ2-3, with TRBD2 as a possible D gene (5 bases). The CDR3 is 14 residues long. From germline, CDR1 is SQVTM and CDR2 ANQGSEA. Trimming removed 6 bases from V and 2 bases from J, with 15 bases in between. The CDR3 sequence is CSVNGAGYTDTQYF. The CDR3 DNA reads TGCAGCGTGAACGGTGCGGGCTACACAGATACGCAGTATTTT.

This clonotype was detected ten times or more. The chain is built from TRBV7-9 and TRBJ2-2; D gene ambiguous. The CDR3 is 14 residues long. V lost 5 bases and J lost 3, with 10 bases in between. Germline values: CDR1 SEHNR, CDR2 FQNEAQ (reference sequence). CDR3: CASSTQFYTGELFF. In DNA, the CDR3 is TGTGCCAGCAGCACCCAGTTTTACACCGGGGAGCTGTTTTTT. Combining the CDR3 with reference TRBV7-9 and TRBJ2-2 gives the whole variable domain DTGVSQNPRHKITKRGQNVTFRCDPISEHNRLYWYRQTLGQGPEFLTYFQNEAQLEKSRLLSDRFSAERPKGSFSTLEIQRTEQGDSAMYLCASSTQFYTGELFFGEGSRLTVL.

The CDR3 DNA is TGCAGTGCTCAACTACTCGTCGCAGGAGCGCCAGAGACCCAGTACTTC. Encoded protein: CSAQLLVAGAPETQYF. The chain employs TRBV20-1 and TRBJ2-5; D gene ambiguous. The length of the CDR3 is 16 residues. V shed 5 bases and J shed 4 bases, with 23 bases lying between them. In germline, CDR1 is DFQATT, CDR2 SNEGSKA (reference sequence).

This clonotype was detected only a few times. This chain connects TRBV6-2 or TRBV6-3 to TRBJ2-5, with 8 nucleotides matching TRBD2. J was trimmed by 1 base and V by 0 bases; bases with no gene match: 7. The CDR3 sequence is 17 residues long. Per the germline V gene, CDR1 is MNHEY and CDR2 is SVGEGT. Here the CDR3 reads CASSYSGVAGPQETQYF. CDR3 in DNA: TGTGCCAGCAGTTACTCAGGAGTAGCGGGACCCCAAGAGACCCAGTACTTC.

Comments on this clonotype: One junction end does not reproduce the germline sequence, and a read error may be involved. CDR3 nucleotide sequence: TGTGCTAGCAGCCAAGGGGGGGAAGAGACCCAGTACTTC. This gives the protein CASSQGGEETQYF. The chain combines TRBV7-7 with TRBJ2-5; D might be TRBD2 (7 bases). The germline CDR1 and CDR2 sequences are SSHAT and FNYEAQ (reference sequence). The CDR3 is 13 residues long.

This clonotype was counted only a few times. The V call is TRBV6-5, the J call TRBJ2-1; TRBD2 matches at 10 bases. This CDR3 contains 17 residues. The germline V gene has CDR1 MNHEY and CDR2 SVGAGI. The V gene end was trimmed by 2 bases and the J gene end by 1 base; junction bases not matched to a gene: 5. The CDR3 here is CASSYGSGRGSYNEQFF. Written as DNA, the CDR3 is TGTGCCAGCAGTTACGGGAGCGGGAGGGGGTCCTACAATGAGCAGTTCTTC.

This chain connects TRBV21-1 to TRBJ2-3; the D call TRBD2 from the table was never checked on the DNA. TRBV21-1 is noted as a pseudogene. This CDR3 has 16 amino acids. DNA for the CDR3: TGTGCCAGCAGCTCAATAATGACTAGCTCCACAGATACGCAGTATTTT. Amino acids: CASSSIMTSSTDTQYF.

This clonotype has a handful of counts. The CDR3, as DNA: TGCAGCGTTGAGGGGGGGTGGAATGAGCAGTTCTTC. Its translation is CSVEGGWNEQFF. The gene calls are TRBV29-1 and TRBJ2-1; 7 bases fit TRBD2. J lost 7 bases, V lost 3 bases, and 3 bases had no gene match. Germline V gene data show CDR1 as SQVTM and CDR2 as ANQGSEA. CDR3 size: 12 residues.

The gene calls are TRBV12-5 and TRBJ2-1; no definite D call. This CDR3 spans 14 amino acids. In germline, CDR1 is LGHNT, CDR2 FRNRAP. Between the trimmed V and J ends, which lost 1 base and 0 bases, there was a span of 4 bases. The CDR3: CASGLGSSYNEQFF. The CDR3 region has the DNA TGTGCTAGTGGTTTGGGCAGCTCCTACAATGAGCAGTTCTTC.

The chain combines TRBV5-1 with TRBJ1-1; D uncertain. Trimming left V 2 bases short and J 5 bases short, with 10 bases between. CDR1 and CDR2 from the germline V gene are SGHRS and YFSETQ. CDR3 size: 13 residues. CDR3 sequence: CASSFYPATEAFF. CDR3 DNA sequence: TGCGCCAGCAGCTTTTATCCTGCTACTGAAGCTTTCTTT.

J is TRBJ1-5 and V is TRBV28; D remains ambiguous. Germline loops: CDR1 MDHEN, CDR2 SYDVKM. The CDR3 covers 13 residues. V was clipped by 7 bases and J by 5 bases, with 12 bases between them. The CDR3 sequence: CASTPGGDQPQHF. CDR3 bases: TGTGCCAGCACCCCCGGTGGGGATCAGCCCCAGCATTTT. The entire variable domain, with the rest obtained from reference TRBV28 and TRBJ1-5, is as follows: DVKVTQSSRYLVKRTGEKVFLECVQDMDHENMFWYRQDPGLGLRLIYFSYDVKMKEKGDIPEGYSVSREKKERFSLILESASTNQTSMYLCASTPGGDQPQHFGDGTRLSIL.

This clonotype has a count of ten or more. The J gene is TRBJ2-7, the V gene TRBV20-1; TRBD2 matches at 9 bases. V gave up 3 bases and J gave up 2 bases; unmatched junction bases: 8. The CDR3 is 15 residues long. Germline loops: CDR1 DFQATT, CDR2 SNEGSKA (reference sequence). CDR3: CSASPMAGGTYEQYF. Here the CDR3 DNA reads TGCAGTGCTAGTCCCATGGCGGGAGGGACCTACGAGCAGTACTTC.

The V and J genes are TRBV6-2 or TRBV6-3 and TRBJ2-5; 8 positions agree with TRBD1. The CDR3 has 13 residues. Germline V gene data show CDR1 as MNHEY and CDR2 as SVGEGT. V shed 5 bases, J shed 2 bases, and the junction held 1 base outside the gene matches. In DNA, the CDR3 is TGTGCCAGCAGTAACAGGGGGCAAGAGACCCAGTACTTC. Residues: CASSNRGQETQYF.

This clonotype came up many times. The chain carries TRBV5-6 and TRBJ2-2; D unresolved. Germline V gene sequence: CDR1 SGHDT, CDR2 YYEEEE. The CDR3 is 12 amino acids. V lost 2 bases and J 3 bases, leaving 2 bases between the germline ends. The CDR3 region has the DNA TGTGCCAGCAGCTTTTACACCGGGGAGCTGTTTTTT. As protein: CASSFYTGELFF.

This clonotype was found many times. The chain carries TRBV20-1 and TRBJ2-3; 9 positions agree with TRBD2. V lost 4 bases and J lost 1; bases outside the gene matches: 18. This CDR3 comprises 19 residues. Germline values: CDR1 DFQATT, CDR2 SNEGSKA (reference sequence). The CDR3 is CSAISVPSLSGSGTDTQYF. DNA of the CDR3: TGCAGTGCTATTTCAGTCCCGTCACTTAGCGGGAGTGGCACAGATACGCAGTATTTT.